This T cell receptor (beta chain) comes out of a study of cytomegalovirus exposure and HLA in healthy donors. Study outcomes and limitations: One variant, a missense change in DCLRE1C, was linked in a later analysis to TCR beta V- and J-gene trimming. TCR beta sequences reportedly predicted most subjects' HLA-A and HLA-B alleles accurately.

Comment on this clone: As yet, its antigen is unknown.

CDR3 length: 15 amino acids. The junction had 5 bases not matched to a gene; V was cut back by 1 base and J by 4 bases. Germline CDR1 and CDR2: SGHNT and YYREEE (reference sequence). The PCR had 60 Vbeta and 13 Jbeta primers. Clones were read by immunoSEQ multiplex PCR, and TCRdb kept only the in-frame ones, dropping some. The data show over 100,000 clones, and the top ten clones hold 3.7%. Everyone who donated was a healthy bone marrow donor. The V call is TRBV5-4, the J call TRBJ2-3, with 8 bases identical to TRBD1. Material: PBMCs. This sequence was found in a man aged 25 to 40 in good health and CMV-seronegative. In DNA form, the CDR3 reads TGTGCCAGCAGCTTGTGGGACAGGCTCCCAGATACGCAGTATTTT. Encoded protein: CASSLWDRLPDTQYF.